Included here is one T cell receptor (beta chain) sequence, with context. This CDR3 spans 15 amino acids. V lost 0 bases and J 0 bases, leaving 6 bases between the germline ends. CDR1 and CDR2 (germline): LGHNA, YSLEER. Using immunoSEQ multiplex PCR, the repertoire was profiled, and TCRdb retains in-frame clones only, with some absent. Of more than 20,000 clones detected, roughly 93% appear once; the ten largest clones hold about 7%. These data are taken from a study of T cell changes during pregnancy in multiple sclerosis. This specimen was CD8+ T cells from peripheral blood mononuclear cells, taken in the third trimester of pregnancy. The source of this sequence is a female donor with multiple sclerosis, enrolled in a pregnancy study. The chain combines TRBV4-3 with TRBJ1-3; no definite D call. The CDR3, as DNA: TGCGCCAGCAGCCAAGACTCGAGCTCTGGAAACACCATATATTTT. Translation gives CASSQDSSSGNTIYF.